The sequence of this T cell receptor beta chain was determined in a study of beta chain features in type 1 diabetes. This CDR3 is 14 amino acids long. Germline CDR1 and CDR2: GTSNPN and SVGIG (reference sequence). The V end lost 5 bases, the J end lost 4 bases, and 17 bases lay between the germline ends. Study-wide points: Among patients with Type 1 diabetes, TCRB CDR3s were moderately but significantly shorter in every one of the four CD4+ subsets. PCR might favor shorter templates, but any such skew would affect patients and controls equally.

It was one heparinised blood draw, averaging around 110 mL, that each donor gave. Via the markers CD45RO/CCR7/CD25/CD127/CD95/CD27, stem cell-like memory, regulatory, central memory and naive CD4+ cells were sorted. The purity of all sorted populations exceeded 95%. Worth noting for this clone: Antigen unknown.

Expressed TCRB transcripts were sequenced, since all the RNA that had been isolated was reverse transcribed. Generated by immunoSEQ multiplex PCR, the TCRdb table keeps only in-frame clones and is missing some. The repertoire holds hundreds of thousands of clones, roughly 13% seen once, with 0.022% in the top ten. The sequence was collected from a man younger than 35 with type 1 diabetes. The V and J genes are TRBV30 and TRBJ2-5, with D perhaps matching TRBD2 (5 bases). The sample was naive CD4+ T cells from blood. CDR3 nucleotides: TGTGCCTGGGCGGGCCCCCAAAGGGTAGAGACCCAGTACTTC. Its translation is CAWAGPQRVETQYF.